This T cell receptor beta chain was obtained from a study of human T cells and chemical hapten exposure. Study findings and constraints: Expanded TCRs produced significantly more large CDR3 similarity clusters than controls did.

CDR3 length: 15 amino acids. With 2 bases removed from V and 3 bases from J, the gap between germline ends came to 14 bases. Germline V gene data show CDR1 as MNHNS and CDR2 as SASEGT. This sample's time point: patch test 2, 6 weeks after DPC sensitization. Treatment indicated: therapeutic diphenylcyclopropenone sensitization with weekly scalp DPC. As to this clonotype: The antigen remains unidentified.

Original processing notes: Individual samples carried between roughly 23,224 and 690,600 TCRs, with approximately 100,000 as the median. TCRdb ran MiXCR on the RACE reads and lists one entry per CDR3 protein. TCRdb's processing, not the authors' own work, is the source of the V and J calls. This sample has 110,000 to 150,000 distinct CDR3 sequences; approximately 10% occur once, and the top ten carry under 1.5%. The starting material was whole blood, obtained in connection with sensitization to the hapten diphenylcyclopropenone (DPC). The chain recombines TRBV6-1 with TRBJ2-7, with D tentatively TRBD1 (6 bases). This TCR was recovered from a woman aged 45-60 years with alopecia areata. Some clones in this sample may be carry-over from other donors' samples. The CDR3 DNA is TGTGCCAGCAGTGAACGCCTGGCCAGGGGCTACGAGCAGTACTTC. It encodes CASSERLARGYEQYF.